This T cell receptor (beta chain) appears in the sequencing data of a study of control samples from healthy donors and cancer patients. TCRdb's table, derived via immunoSEQ multiplex PCR, lists solely in-frame clones and lacks some. Of approximately 97,000 clones in the sample, over 85% are singletons; the top ten hold less than 3.5%. Germline CDR1 and CDR2: SGHRS and YFSETQ. The CDR3 has 14 amino acids. With 6 bases clipped from V and 4 bases from J, the junction kept 7 bases outside the gene matches. The sequence was obtained from a human donor in good health. The donor label of this sample is uncertain. The V and J genes are TRBV5-1 and TRBJ2-3; 8 bases line up with TRBD2. Material: blood. This CDR3 is CASMTGGPADTQYF. As DNA, the CDR3 is TGCGCCAGCATGACGGGGGGGCCCGCAGATACGCAGTATTTT.